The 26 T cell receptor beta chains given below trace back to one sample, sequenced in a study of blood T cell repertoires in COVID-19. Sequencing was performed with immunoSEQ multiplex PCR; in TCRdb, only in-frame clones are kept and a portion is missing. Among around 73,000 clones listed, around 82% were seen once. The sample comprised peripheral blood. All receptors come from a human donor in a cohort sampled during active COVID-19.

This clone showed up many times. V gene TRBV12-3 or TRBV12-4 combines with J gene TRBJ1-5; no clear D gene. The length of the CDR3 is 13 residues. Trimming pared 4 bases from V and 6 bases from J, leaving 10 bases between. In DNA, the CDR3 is TGTGCCAGCAGTTCGTACGTCGGTCAGCCCCAGCATTTT. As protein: CASSSYVGQPQHF.

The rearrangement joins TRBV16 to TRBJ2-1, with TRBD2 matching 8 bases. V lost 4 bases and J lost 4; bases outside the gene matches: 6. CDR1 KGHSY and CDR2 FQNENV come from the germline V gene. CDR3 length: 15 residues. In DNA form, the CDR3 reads TGTGCCAGCAGCCCGAGCGGGGGTTCTTACAATGAGCAGTTCTTC. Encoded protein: CASSPSGGSYNEQFF.

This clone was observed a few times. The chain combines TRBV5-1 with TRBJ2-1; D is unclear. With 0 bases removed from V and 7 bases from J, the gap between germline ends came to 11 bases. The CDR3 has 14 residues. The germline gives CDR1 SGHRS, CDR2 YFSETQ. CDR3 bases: TGCGCCAGCAGCTTGGAAAGAGTGTGGAATGAGCAGTTCTTC. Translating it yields CASSLERVWNEQFF.

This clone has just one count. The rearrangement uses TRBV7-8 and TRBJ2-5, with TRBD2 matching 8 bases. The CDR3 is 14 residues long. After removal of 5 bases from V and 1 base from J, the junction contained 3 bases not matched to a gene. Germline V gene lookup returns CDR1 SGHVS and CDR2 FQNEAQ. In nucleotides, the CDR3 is TGTGCCAGCAGCACACGGGGGGGCCAAGAGACCCAGTACTTC. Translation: CASSTRGGQETQYF.

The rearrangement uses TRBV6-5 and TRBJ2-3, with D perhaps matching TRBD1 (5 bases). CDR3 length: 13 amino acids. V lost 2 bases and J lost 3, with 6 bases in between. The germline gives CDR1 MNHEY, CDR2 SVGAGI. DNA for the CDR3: TGTGCCAGCAGTTACCAGGGAACAGATACGCAGTATTTT. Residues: CASSYQGTDTQYF.

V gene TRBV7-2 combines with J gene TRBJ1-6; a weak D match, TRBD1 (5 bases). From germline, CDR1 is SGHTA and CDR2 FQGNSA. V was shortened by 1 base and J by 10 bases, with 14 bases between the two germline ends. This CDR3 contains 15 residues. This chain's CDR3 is CASSLGGAGGSPLHF. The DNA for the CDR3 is TGTGCCAGCAGCTTAGGTGGGGCGGGAGGGTCACCCCTCCACTTT.

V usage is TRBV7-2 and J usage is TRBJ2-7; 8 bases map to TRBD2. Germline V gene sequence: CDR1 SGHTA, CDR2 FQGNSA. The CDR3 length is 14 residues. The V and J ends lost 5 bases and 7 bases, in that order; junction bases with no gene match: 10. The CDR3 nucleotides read TGTGCCAGCAGCCCCGGGGGGCGGGGGGCTGAGCAGTACTTC. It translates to CASSPGGRGAEQYF.

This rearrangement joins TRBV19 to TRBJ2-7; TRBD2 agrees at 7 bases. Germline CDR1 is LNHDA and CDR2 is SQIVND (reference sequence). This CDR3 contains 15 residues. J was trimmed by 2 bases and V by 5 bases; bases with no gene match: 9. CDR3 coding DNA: TGTGCCAGTAGTTCGAGGGGACTACCTACCTACGAGCAGTACTTC. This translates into CASSSRGLPTYEQYF.

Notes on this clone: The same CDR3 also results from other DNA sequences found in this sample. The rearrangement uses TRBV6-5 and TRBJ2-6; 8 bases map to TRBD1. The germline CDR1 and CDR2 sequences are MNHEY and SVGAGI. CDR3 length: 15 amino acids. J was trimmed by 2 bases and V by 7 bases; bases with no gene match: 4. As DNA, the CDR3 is TGTGCCAGCACTTCAGGGGGCGCTGGGGCCAACGTCCTGACTTTC. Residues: CASTSGGAGANVLTF.

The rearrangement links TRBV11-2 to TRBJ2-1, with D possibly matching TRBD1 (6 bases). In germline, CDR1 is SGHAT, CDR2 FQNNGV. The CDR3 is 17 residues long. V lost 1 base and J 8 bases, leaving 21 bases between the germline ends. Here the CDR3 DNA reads TGTGCCAGCAGCTTAGGGGGGACATACATCCTTGGGGATGAGCAGTTCTTC. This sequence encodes CASSLGGTYILGDEQFF.

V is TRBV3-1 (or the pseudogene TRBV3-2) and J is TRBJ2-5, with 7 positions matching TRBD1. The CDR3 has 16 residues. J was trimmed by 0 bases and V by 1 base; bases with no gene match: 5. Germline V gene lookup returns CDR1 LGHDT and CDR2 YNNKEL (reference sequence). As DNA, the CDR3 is TGTGCCAGCAGCCAAGGGGTAGGGGGCGACCAAGAGACCCAGTACTTC. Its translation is CASSQGVGGDQETQYF.

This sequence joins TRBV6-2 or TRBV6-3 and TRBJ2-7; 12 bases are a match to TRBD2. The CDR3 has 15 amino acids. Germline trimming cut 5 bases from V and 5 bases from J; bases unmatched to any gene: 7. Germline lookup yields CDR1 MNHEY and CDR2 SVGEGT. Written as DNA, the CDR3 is TGTGCCAGCAGTCCCCTGACTAGCGGGGGAGACGAGCAGTACTTC. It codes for CASSPLTSGGDEQYF.

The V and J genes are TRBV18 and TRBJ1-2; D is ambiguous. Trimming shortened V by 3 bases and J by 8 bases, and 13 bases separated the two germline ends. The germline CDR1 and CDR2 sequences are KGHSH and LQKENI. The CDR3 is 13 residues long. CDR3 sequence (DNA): TGTGCCAGCTCACCGTCAGAGAGGAACGGCTACACCTTC. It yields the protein CASSPSERNGYTF.

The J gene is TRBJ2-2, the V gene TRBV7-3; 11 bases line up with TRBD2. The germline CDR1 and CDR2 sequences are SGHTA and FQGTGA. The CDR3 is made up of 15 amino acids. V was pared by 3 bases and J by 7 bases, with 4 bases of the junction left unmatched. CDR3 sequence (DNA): TGTGCCAGCAGCTTTCAACTAGCGGGGGTCGGGGAGCTGTTTTTT. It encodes CASSFQLAGVGELFF.

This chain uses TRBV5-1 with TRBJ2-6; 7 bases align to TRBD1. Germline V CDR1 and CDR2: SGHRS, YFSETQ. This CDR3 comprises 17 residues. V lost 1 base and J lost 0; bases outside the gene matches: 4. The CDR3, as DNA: TGCGCCAGCAGCTTGTGGACAGGAGTCTCTGGGGCCAACGTCCTGACTTTC. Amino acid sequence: CASSLWTGVSGANVLTF.

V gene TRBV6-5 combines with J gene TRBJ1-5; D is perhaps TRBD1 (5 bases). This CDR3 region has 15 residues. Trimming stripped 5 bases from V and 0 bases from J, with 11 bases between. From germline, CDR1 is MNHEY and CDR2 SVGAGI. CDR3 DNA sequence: TGTGCCAGCAGTATCCAGGGTTCTAGCAATCAGCCCCAGCATTTT. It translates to CASSIQGSSNQPQHF.

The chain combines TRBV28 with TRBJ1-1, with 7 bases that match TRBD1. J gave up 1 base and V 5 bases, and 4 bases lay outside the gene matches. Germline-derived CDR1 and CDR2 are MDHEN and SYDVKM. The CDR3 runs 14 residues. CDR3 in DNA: TGTGCCAGCAGTATCCCAGGGGGGAACACTGAAGCTTTCTTT. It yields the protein CASSIPGGNTEAFF.

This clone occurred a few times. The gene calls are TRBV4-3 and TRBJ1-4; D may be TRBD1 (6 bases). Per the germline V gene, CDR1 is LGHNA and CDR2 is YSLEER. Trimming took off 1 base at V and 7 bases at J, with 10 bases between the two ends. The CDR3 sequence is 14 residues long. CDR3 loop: CASSQGNRVEKLFF. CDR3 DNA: TGCGCCAGCAGCCAAGGGAACAGGGTTGAAAAACTGTTTTTT.

The CDR3 loop is CASTLTGQYYEQYF. CDR3 nucleotide sequence: TGTGCCAGCACCCTAACGGGACAGTACTACGAGCAGTACTTC. The rearrangement uses TRBV28 and TRBJ2-7; TRBD1 matches at 7 bases. This CDR3 has 14 residues. CDR1 MDHEN and CDR2 SYDVKM come from the germline V gene. V shed 7 bases and J 3 bases; nucleotides not matched to a gene: 9. Together with reference TRBV28 and TRBJ2-7, the CDR3 gives the full variable domain: DVKVTQSSRYLVKRTGEKVFLECVQDMDHENMFWYRQDPGLGLRLIYFSYDVKMKEKGDIPEGYSVSREKKERFSLILESASTNQTSMYLCASTLTGQYYEQYFGPGTRLTVT.

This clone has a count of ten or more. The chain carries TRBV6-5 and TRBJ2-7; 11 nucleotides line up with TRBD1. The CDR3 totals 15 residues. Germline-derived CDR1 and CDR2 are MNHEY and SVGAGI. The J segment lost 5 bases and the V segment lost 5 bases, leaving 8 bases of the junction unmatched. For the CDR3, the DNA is TGTGCCAGCAGTCCTCGGGGACAGGGGGTTGACGAGCAGTACTTC. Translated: CASSPRGQGVDEQYF.

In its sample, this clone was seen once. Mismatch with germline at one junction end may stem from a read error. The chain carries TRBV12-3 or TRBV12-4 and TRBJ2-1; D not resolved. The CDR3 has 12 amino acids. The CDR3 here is CASSRSYDEQFF. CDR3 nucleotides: TGTGCCAGCTCGAGGTCCTACGATGAGCAGTTCTTC.

The CDR3 sequence is CASIQPGSGANVLTF. DNA of the CDR3: TGTGCCAGCATCCAGCCAGGCTCTGGGGCCAACGTCCTGACTTTC. This chain links TRBV5-5 with TRBJ2-6; D unclear. CDR1 is SGHKS and CDR2 is YYEKEE in the germline V gene (reference sequence). Trimming removed 6 bases at V and 0 bases at J, with 10 bases between. The CDR3 has 15 residues.

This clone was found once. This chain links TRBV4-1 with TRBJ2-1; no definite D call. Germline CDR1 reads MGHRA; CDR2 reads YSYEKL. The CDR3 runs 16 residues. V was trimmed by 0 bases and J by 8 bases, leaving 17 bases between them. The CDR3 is CASSQESGWSSDEQFF. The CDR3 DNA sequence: TGCGCCAGCAGCCAAGAGAGTGGGTGGAGTTCGGATGAGCAGTTCTTC.

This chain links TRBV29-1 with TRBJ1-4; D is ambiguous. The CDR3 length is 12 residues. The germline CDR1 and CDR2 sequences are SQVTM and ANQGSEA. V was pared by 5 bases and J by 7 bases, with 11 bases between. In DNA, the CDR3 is TGCAGCGTTCAGCGGGAGGGTGAAAAACTGTTTTTT. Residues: CSVQREGEKLFF.

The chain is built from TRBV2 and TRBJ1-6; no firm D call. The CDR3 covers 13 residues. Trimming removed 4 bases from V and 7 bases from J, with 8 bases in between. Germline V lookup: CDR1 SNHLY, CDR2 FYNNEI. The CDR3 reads CASSATGNSPLHF. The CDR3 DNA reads TGTGCCAGCAGTGCGACGGGGAATTCACCCCTCCACTTT. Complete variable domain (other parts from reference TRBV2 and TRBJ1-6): EPEVTQTPSHQVTQMGQEVILRCVPISNHLYFYWYRQILGQKVEFLVSFYNNEISEKSEIFDDQFSVERPDGSNFTLKIRSTKLEDSAMYFCASSATGNSPLHFGNGTRLTVT.

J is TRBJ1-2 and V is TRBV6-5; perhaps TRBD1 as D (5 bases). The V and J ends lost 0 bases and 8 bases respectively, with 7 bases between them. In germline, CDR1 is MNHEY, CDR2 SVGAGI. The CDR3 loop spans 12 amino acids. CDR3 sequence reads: CASSYSEGGYTF. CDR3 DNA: TGTGCCAGCAGTTACTCGGAGGGGGGCTACACCTTC.